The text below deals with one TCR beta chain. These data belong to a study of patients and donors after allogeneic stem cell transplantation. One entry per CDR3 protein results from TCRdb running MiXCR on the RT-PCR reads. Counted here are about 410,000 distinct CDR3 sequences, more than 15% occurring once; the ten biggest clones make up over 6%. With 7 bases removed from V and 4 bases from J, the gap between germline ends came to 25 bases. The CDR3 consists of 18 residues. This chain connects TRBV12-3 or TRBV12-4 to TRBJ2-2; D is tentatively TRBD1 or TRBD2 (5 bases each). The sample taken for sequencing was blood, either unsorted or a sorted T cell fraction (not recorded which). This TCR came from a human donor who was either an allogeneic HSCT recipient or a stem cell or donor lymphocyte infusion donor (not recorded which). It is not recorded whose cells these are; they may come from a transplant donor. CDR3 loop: CASTPSRGQRLGTGELFF. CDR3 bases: TGTGCCAGCACCCCCTCACGGGGCCAGAGGTTGGGCACCGGGGAGCTGTTTTTT.